The text below deals with one T cell receptor beta chain. This sample is drawn from a study of cytomegalovirus exposure and HLA in healthy donors. This CDR3 region has 13 residues. Trimming removed 4 bases at V and 5 bases at J, with 14 bases between. The germline V gene has CDR1 SQVTM and CDR2 ANQGSEA. The PCR had 60 Vbeta and 13 Jbeta primers. TCRdb's table, derived via immunoSEQ multiplex PCR, lists solely in-frame clones and lacks some. The listing contains about 110,000 clones. The chain combines TRBV29-1 with TRBJ2-5; a weak D match, TRBD1 (6 bases). The sequence derives from a man aged 35-49 years in good health and CMV-seropositive. The source material was PBMCs. The CDR3 DNA reads TGCAGCGTTGTAGTGTCTCAGGGGGAGACCCAGTACTTC. Translating gives CSVVVSQGETQYF.